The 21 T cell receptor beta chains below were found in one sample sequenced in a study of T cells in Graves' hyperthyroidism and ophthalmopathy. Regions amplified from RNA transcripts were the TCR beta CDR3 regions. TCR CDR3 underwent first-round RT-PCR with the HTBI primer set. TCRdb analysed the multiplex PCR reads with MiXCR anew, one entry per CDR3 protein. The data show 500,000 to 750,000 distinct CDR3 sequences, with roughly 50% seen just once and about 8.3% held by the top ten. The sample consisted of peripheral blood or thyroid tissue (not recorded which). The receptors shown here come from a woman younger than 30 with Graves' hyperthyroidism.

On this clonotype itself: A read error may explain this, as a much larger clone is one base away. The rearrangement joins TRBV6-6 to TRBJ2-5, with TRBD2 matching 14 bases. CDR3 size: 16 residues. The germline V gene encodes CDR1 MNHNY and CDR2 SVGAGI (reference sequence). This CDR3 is CAGSPTRTSGGSTQYF. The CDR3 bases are TGTGCCGGCAGCCCCACTCGGACTAGCGGGGGGAGTACCCAGTACTTC.

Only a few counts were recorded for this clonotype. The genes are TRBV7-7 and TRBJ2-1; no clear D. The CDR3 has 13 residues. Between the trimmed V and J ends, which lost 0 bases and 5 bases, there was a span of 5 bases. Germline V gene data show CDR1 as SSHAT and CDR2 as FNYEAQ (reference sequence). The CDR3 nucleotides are TGTGCCAGCAGCTTAGCAGGGAACAATGAGCAGTTCTTC. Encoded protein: CASSLAGNNEQFF.

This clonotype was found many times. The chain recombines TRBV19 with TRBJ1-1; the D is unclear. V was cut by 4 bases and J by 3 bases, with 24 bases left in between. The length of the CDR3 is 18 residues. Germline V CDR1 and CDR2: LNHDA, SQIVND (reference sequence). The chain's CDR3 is CASSKTQRDYTRYTEAFF. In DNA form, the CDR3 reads TGTGCCAGTAGTAAAACCCAGAGGGATTATACTAGGTACACTGAAGCTTTCTTT.

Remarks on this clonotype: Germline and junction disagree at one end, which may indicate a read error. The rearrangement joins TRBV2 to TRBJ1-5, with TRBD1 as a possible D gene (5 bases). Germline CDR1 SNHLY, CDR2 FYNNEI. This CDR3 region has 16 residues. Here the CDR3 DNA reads TGTGCCAGCAGTGAAGCGGAGGGGCGCGGCAATCAGCCCCGGCATTTT. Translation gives CASSEAEGRGNQPRHF.

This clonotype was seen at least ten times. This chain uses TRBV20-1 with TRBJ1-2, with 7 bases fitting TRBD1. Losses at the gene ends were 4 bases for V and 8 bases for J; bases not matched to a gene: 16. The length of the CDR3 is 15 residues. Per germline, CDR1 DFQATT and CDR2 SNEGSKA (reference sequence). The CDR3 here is CSATGTDQDIGGYTF. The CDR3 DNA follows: TGCAGTGCTACCGGGACAGACCAAGACATTGGGGGCTACACCTTC.

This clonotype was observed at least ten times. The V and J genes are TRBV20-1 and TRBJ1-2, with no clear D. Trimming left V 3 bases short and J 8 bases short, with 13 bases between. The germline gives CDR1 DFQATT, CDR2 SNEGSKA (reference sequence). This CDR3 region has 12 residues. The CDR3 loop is CSARSLGWGYTF. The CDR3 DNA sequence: TGCAGTGCTAGGTCCCTAGGATGGGGCTACACCTTC.

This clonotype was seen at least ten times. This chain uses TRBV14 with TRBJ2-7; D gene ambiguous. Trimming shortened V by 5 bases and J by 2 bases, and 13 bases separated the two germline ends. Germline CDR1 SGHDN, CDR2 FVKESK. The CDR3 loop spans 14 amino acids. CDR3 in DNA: TGTGCCAGCAGCGATCCGGGTCTTACCTACGAGCAGTACTTC. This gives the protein CASSDPGLTYEQYF.

Here the CDR3 reads CATSDRTGTGYYGYTF. The CDR3 bases are TGTGCCACCAGTGATCGCACCGGGACAGGGTATTATGGCTACACCTTC. The chain carries TRBV24-1 and TRBJ1-2; 9 bases are shared with TRBD1. V gave up 3 bases and J gave up 5 bases; unmatched junction bases: 9. This CDR3 comprises 16 residues. Germline V gives CDR1 KGHDR, CDR2 SFDVKD.

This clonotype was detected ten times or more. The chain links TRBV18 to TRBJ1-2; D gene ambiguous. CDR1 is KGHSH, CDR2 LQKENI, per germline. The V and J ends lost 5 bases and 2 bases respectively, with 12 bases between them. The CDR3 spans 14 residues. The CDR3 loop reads CASSAVGQNYGYTF. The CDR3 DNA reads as TGTGCCAGCTCAGCAGTCGGGCAGAACTATGGCTACACCTTC. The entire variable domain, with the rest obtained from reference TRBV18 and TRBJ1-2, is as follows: NAGVMQNPRHLVRRRGQEARLRCSPMKGHSHVYWYRQLPEEGLKFMVYLQKENIIDESGMPKERFSAEFPKEGPSILRIQQVVRGDSAAYFCASSAVGQNYGYTFGSGTRLTVV.

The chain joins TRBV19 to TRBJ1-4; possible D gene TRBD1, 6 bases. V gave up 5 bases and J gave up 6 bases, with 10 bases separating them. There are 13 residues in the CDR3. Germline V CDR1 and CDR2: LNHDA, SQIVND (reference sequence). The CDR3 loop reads CASSPGEDEKLFF. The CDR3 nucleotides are TGTGCCAGTAGTCCAGGGGAGGATGAAAAACTGTTTTTT.

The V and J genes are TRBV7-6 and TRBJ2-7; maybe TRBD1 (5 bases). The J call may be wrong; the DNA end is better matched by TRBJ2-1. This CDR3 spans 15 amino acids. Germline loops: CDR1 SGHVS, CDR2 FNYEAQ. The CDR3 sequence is CASSLGTPKYNEQFF. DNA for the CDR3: TGTGCCAGCAGCTTAGGGACACCTAAGTACAATGAGCAGTTCTTC.

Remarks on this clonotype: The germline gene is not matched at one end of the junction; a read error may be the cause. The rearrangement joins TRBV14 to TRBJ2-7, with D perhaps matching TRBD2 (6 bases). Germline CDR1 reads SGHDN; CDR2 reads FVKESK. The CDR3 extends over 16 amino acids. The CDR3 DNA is TGTGCCAGCAGTTCCGCGGGATCAGGACTTACCTACGAGCGGTACTTC. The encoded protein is CASSSAGSGLTYERYF.

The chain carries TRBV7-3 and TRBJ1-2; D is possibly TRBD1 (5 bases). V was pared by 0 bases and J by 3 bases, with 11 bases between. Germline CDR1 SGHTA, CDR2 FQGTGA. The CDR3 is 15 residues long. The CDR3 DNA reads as TGTGCCAGCAGCTTAACAGGGAGGGGTGACTATGGCTACACCTTC. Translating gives CASSLTGRGDYGYTF.

CDR3: CASSLVGRVAGIQETQYF. In DNA, the CDR3 is TGTGCCAGCAGCTTAGTAGGGCGGGTAGCGGGGATCCAAGAGACCCAGTACTTC. This chain uses TRBV7-9 with TRBJ2-5; 8 bases fit TRBD2. There are 18 residues in the CDR3. V trimming: 1 base; J trimming: 1 base; junction bases outside the gene matches: 11. From germline, CDR1 is SEHNR and CDR2 FQNEAQ (reference sequence). The variable domain in full, completed from reference TRBV7-9 and TRBJ2-5, reads DTGVSQNPRHKITKRGQNVTFRCDPISEHNRLYWYRQTLGQGPEFLTYFQNEAQLEKSRLLSDRFSAERPKGSFSTLEIQRTEQGDSAMYLCASSLVGRVAGIQETQYFGPGTRLLVL.

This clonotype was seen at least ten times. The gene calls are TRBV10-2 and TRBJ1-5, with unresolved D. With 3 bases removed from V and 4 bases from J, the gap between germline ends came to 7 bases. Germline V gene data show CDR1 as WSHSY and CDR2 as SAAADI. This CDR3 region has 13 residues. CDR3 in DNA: TGCGCCAGCAGTGACACTTCGAATCAGCCCCAGCATTTT. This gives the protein CASSDTSNQPQHF.

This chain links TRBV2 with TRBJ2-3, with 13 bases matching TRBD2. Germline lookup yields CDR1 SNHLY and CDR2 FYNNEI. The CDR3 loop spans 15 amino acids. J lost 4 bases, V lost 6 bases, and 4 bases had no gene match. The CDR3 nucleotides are TGTGCCAGCAGGACAGGACTAGCGGGAGCAGATACGCAGTATTTT. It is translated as CASRTGLAGADTQYF.

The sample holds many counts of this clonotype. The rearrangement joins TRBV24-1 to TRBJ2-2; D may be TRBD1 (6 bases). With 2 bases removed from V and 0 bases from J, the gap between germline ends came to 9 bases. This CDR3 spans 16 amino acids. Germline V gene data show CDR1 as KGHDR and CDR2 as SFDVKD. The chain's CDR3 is CATSDYNRANTGELFF. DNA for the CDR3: TGTGCCACCAGTGATTACAACAGGGCGAACACCGGGGAGCTGTTTTTT.

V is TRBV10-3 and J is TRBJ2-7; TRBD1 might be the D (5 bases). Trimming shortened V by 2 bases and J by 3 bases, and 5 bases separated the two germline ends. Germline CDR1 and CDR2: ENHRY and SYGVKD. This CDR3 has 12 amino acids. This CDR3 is CAISERGYEQYF. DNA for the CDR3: TGTGCCATCAGTGAGAGGGGCTACGAGCAGTACTTC.

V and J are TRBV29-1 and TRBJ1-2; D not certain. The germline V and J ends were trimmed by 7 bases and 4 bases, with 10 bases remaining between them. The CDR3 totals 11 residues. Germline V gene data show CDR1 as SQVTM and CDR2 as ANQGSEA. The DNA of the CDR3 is TGCAGCGGACCCGGCGGCTATGGCTACACCTTC. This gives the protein CSGPGGYGYTF. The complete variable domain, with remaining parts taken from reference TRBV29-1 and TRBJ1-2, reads SAVISQKPSRDICQRGTSLTIQCQVDSQVTMMFWYRQQPGQSLTLIATANQGSEATYESGFVIDKFPISRPNLTFSTLTVSNMSPEDSSIYLCSGPGGYGYTFGSGTRLTVV.

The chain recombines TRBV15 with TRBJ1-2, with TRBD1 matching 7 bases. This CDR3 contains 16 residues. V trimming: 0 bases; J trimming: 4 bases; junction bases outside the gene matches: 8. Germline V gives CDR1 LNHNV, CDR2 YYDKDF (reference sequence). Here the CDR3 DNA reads TGTGCCACCAGCAGAGATGGGGAAGAGGGGGCCTATGGCTACACCTTC. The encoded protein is CATSRDGEEGAYGYTF.

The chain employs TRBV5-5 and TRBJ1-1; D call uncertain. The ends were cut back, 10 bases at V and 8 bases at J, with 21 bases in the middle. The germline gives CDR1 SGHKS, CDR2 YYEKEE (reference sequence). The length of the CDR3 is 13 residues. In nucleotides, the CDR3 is TGTGCCTGCAATCCGGCCGGCAGGCACGAAGCTTTCTTT. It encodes CACNPAGRHEAFF.